This T cell receptor (beta chain) comes out of a study of cytotoxic CD8 clonotypes in ibrutinib-treated CLL. Depths of 1 in 200,000 to 1 in 1 million T cells were the sequencing target. The data were produced by immunoSEQ multiplex PCR, yet TCRdb's version contains in-frame clones alone and is incomplete. The profile shows about 300,000 clones, roughly 76% of them singletons. Overall study findings and caveats: Clonality showed a rise at ibrutinib response that reversed toward baseline at progression.

V was cut by 4 bases and J by 3 bases, with 15 bases left in between. Germline V gene lookup returns CDR1 LNHDA and CDR2 SQIVND (reference sequence). The CDR3 is 16 amino acids. On this clone itself: Its target is not known.

The receptor comes from a human donor with chronic lymphocytic leukemia. This sequence joins TRBV19 and TRBJ1-4; D perhaps matches TRBD1 (5 bases). The sequenced sample was PBMCs, obtained at disease progression, from a patient treated with ibrutinib. CDR3 residues: CASSTPMTEPNEKLFF. CDR3 coding DNA: TGTGCCAGTAGTACGCCAATGACAGAACCTAATGAAAAACTGTTTTTT.